This T cell receptor beta chain came from a study of CD8 T cells in Susac syndrome. About the study: The Susac syndrome patients were therapy-naive, on corticosteroids, or on intravenous immunoglobulin alone at blood draw.

Reverse transcription of 0.5 to 1 ug RNA was performed with random hexamers. MiXCR was run by TCRdb on the immunoSEQ multiplex PCR reads, yielding one entry per CDR3 protein. The sample has about 180,000 distinct CDR3 sequences, around 96% seen once. TEMRA cells were enriched by FACS, and CD4+ and CD8+ T cells were negatively isolated. The CDR3 loop spans 13 amino acids. Per germline, CDR1 SGHAT and CDR2 FQNNGV. V was clipped by 5 bases and J by 7 bases; unmatched bases: 4. What was sequenced was CD4+ T cells from PBMCs. V usage is TRBV11-2 and J usage is TRBJ2-7; TRBD1 matches at 11 bases. The clonotype comes from a human donor with Susac syndrome. Here the CDR3 reads CASSPGTGGEQYF. The CDR3 DNA is TGTGCCAGCAGCCCCGGGACAGGGGGAGAGCAGTACTTC.